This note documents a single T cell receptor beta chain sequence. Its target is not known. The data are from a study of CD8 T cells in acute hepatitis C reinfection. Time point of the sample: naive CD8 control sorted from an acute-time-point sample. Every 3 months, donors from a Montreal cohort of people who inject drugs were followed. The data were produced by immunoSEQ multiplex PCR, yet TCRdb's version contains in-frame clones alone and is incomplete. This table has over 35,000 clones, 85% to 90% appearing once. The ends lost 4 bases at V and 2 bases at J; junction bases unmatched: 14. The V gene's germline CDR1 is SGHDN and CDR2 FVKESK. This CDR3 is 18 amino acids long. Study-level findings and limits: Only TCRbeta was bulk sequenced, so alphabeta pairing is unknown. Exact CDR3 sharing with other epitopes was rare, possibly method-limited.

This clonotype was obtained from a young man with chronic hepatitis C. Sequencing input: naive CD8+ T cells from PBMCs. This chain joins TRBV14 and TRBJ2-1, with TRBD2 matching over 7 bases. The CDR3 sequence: CASSRRVGTGGTYNEQFF. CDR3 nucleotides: TGTGCCAGCAGCCGGAGAGTCGGAACGGGAGGAACCTACAATGAGCAGTTCTTC.